These T cell receptor beta chains were read from a single sample in a study of cytomegalovirus exposure and HLA in healthy donors. Measured with immunoSEQ multiplex PCR; TCRdb has only the in-frame clones, and not every one. The table shows about 130,000 clones, with 60% to 85% occurring only once. The sequencing input was PBMCs. These TCRs come from a man between 50 and 59 years old in good health and CMV-seronegative. CDR3s include the opening cysteine and the closing phenylalanine or tryptophan.

>12|TRBJ1-1|TRBV11-2
CASSDRDREAFF
>13|TRBJ2-2|TRBV6-1
CASRRANTGELFF
>15|TRBJ1-1|TRBV6-6
CASSYGQGWDTEAFF
>13|TRBJ2-3|TRBV29-1
CSGGQGAADTQYF
>14|TRBJ2-7|TRBV28
CASSVRGTTYEQYF
>13|TRBJ2-7|TRBV6-5
CASRRQGGCEQYF
>13|TRBJ2-7|TRBV2
CASSGTRADEQYF
>17|TRBJ2-2|TRBV4-2
CASSQDRSGGGTGELFF
>15|TRBJ1-3|TRBV6-5
CASSYSAGSGNTIYF
>15|TRBJ2-1|TRBV15
CATSRESTVDNEQFF
>16|TRBJ2-3|TRBV19
CASKGGGHPSTDTQYF
>16|TRBJ2-1|TRBV11-2
CASRPPRGGSYNEQFF
>13|TRBJ1-1|TRBV5-1
CASRSLLETEAFF
>14|TRBJ1-6|TRBV7-2
CASSPGVVGSPLHF
>15|TRBJ1-2|TRBV6-5
CASSYQPERNYGYTF